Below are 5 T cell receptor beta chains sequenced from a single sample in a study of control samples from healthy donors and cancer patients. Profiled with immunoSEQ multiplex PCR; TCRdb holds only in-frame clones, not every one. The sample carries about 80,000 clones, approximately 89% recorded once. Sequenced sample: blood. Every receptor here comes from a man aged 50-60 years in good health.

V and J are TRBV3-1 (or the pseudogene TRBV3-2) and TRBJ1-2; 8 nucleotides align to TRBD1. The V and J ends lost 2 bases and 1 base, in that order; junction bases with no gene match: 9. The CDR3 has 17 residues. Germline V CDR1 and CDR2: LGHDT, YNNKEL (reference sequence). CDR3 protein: CASSQYTGGTFNYGYTF. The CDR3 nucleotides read TGTGCCAGCAGCCAATATACAGGGGGGACCTTTAACTATGGCTACACCTTC.

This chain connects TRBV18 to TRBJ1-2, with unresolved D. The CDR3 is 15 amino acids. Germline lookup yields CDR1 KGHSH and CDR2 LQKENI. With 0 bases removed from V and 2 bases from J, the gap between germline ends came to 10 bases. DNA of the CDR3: TGTGCCAGCTCACCACCTGACAACCCAAACTATGGCTACACCTTC. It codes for CASSPPDNPNYGYTF. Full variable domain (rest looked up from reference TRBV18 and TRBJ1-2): NAGVMQNPRHLVRRRGQEARLRCSPMKGHSHVYWYRQLPEEGLKFMVYLQKENIIDESGMPKERFSAEFPKEGPSILRIQQVVRGDSAAYFCASSPPDNPNYGYTFGSGTRLTVV.

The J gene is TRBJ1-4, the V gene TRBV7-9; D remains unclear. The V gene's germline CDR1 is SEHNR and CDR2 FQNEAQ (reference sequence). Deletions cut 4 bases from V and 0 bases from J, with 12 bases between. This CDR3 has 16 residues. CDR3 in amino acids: CASSSHRFATNEKLFF. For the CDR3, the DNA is TGTGCCAGCAGCTCCCATCGGTTTGCAACTAATGAAAAACTGTTTTTT.

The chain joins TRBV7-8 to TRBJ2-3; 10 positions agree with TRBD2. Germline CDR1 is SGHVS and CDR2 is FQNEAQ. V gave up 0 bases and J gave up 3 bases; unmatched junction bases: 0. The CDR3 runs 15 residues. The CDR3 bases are TGTGCCAGCAGCTTAGCGGGACTAGCGACAGATACGCAGTATTTT. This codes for CASSLAGLATDTQYF.

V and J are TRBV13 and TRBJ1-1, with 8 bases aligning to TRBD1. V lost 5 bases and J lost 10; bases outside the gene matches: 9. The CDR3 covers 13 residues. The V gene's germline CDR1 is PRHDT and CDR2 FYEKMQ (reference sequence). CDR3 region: CASSAGTGRGAFF. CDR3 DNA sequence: TGTGCCAGCAGCGCCGGGACAGGCCGAGGAGCTTTCTTT.